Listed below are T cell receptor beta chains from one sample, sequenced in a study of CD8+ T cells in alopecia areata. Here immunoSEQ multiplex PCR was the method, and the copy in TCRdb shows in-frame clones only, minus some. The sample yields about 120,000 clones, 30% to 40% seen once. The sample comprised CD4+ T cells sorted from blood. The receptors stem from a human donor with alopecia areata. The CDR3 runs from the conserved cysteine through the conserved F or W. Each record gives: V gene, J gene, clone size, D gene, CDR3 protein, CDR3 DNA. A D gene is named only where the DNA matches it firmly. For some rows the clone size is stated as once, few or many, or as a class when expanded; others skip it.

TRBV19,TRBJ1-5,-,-,CATSSTGSQPQHF,TGTGCCACCTCGTCAACAGGGTCTCAGCCCCAGCATTTT
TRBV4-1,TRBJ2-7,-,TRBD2,CASSHPGLAAQYF,TGCGCCAGCAGCCACCCTGGACTAGCGGCGCAGTACTTC
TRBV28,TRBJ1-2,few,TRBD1,CASREPRGSYGYTF,TGTGCCAGCAGAGAACCCAGGGGGAGCTATGGCTACACCTTC
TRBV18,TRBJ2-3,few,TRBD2,CASSTSTSGENTQYF,TGTGCCAGCTCAACATCGACTAGCGGTGAGAATACGCAGTATTTT
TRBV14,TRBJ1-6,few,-,CASSQGTFNSPLHF,TGTGCCAGCAGCCAAGGGACGTTTAATTCACCCCTCCACTTT
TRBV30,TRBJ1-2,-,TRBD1,CAWSPGQGYGYTF,TGTGCCTGGTCCCCGGGACAGGGCTATGGCTACACCTTC
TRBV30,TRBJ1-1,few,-,CAWSVYPNTEAFF,TGTGCCTGGAGTGTCTATCCAAACACTGAAGCTTTCTTT
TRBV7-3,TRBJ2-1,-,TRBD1,CASSPGQPYNEQFF,TGTGCCAGCAGCCCGGGACAGCCTTACAATGAGCAGTTCTTC
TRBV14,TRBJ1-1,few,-,CASSRSGMNTEAFF,TGTGCCAGCAGCCGAAGCGGGATGAACACTGAAGCTTTCTTT
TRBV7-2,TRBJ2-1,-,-,CASSGGAGEQFF,TGTGCCAGCAGCGGGGGAGCTGGTGAGCAGTTCTTC
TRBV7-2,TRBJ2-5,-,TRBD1,CASSPGQAQETQYF,TGTGCCAGCAGCCCAGGACAGGCCCAAGAGACCCAGTACTTC
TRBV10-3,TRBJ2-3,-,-,CAISEGEDTQYF,TGTGCCATCAGTGAGGGAGAGGATACGCAGTATTTT
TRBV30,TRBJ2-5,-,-,CAWGRQQETQYF,TGTGCCTGGGGGAGACAGCAAGAGACCCAGTACTTC
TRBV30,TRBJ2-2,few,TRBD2,CAWSRGGTNTGELFF,TGTGCCTGGTCCCGGGGAGGGACGAACACCGGGGAGCTGTTTTTT
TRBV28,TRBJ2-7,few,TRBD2,CASSSSGFSYEQYF,TGTGCCAGCAGTTCTAGCGGATTCTCCTACGAGCAGTACTTC
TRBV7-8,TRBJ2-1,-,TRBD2,CASSSPTSGEQFF,TGTGCCAGCAGCTCCCCTACTAGCGGGGAGCAGTTCTTC
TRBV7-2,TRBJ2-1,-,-,CASSPMSGLSSYNEQFF,TGTGCCAGCAGCCCCATGTCAGGCCTAAGCTCCTACAATGAGCAGTTCTTC
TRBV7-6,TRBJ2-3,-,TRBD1,CASSRGQGANTQYF,TGTGCCAGCAGCAGAGGACAGGGGGCCAATACGCAGTATTTT
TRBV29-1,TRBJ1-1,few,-,CSVGYSGNTEAFF,TGCAGCGTAGGATACAGCGGGAACACTGAAGCTTTCTTT
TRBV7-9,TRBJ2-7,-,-,CASSRDSFSYEQYF,TGTGCCAGCAGCCGCGACAGTTTTTCCTACGAGCAGTACTTC
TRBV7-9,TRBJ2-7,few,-,CASSPRRAVNDEQYF,TGTGCCAGCAGCCCCCGCCGAGCCGTGAACGACGAGCAGTACTTC
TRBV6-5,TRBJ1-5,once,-,CASSKGQYNQPQHF,TGTGCCAGCAGTAAAGGACAGTACAATCAGCCCCAGCATTTT
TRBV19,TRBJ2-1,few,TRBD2,CASISTSGSANEQFF,TGTGCCAGCATATCGACTAGCGGGAGTGCCAATGAGCAGTTCTTC
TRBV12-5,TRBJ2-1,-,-,CASGLVPPHNEQFF,TGTGCTAGTGGTTTGGTCCCCCCCCACAATGAGCAGTTCTTC
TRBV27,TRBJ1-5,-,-,CASRGQPQHF,TGTGCCAGCCGAGGGCAGCCCCAGCATTTT
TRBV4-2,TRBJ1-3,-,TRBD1,CASSPTGTDSGNTIYF,TGTGCCAGCAGCCCGACCGGGACAGACTCTGGAAACACCATATATTTT
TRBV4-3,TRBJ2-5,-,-,CASSPGRGARAQETQYF,TGCGCCAGCAGCCCGGGCCGGGGCGCAAGGGCGCAAGAGACCCAGTACTTC
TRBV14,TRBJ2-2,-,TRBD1,CASSQANRGYTGELFF,TGTGCCAGCAGCCAAGCCAACAGGGGATACACCGGGGAGCTGTTTTTT
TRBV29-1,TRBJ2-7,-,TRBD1,CSVVPGQGYEQYF,TGCAGCGTCGTGCCGGGACAGGGCTACGAGCAGTACTTC
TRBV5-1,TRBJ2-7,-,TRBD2,CASSPRTSGPNDQYF,TGCGCCAGCAGCCCGCGGACTAGCGGGCCCAACGATCAGTACTTC
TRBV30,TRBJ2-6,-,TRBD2,CAWSRGGSGANVLTF,TGTGCCTGGAGTCGGGGGGGATCTGGGGCCAACGTCCTGACTTTC
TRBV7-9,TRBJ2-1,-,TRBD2,CASSLGLADLNEQFF,TGTGCCAGCAGCTTAGGACTAGCGGACCTCAATGAGCAGTTCTTC
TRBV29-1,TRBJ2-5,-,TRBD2,CSVARSSGQETQYF,TGCAGCGTTGCTCGCTCTAGCGGACAAGAGACCCAGTACTTC
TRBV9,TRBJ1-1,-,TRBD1,CASSAGGQGNTEAFF,TGTGCCAGCAGCGCCGGGGGACAGGGCAACACTGAAGCTTTCTTT
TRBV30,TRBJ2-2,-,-,CAWNSGAGRTGELFF,TGTGCCTGGAACTCCGGGGCCGGACGGACCGGGGAGCTGTTTTTT
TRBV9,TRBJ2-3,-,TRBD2,CASSVVTSGTQYF,TGTGCCAGCAGCGTAGTGACTAGCGGTACGCAGTATTTT
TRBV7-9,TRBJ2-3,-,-,CASSLGFRKITTDTQYF,TGTGCCAGCAGCTTAGGGTTCCGCAAGATAACCACAGATACGCAGTATTTT
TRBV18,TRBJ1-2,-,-,CASSPEREVKDTF,TGTGCCAGCTCACCGGAAAGGGAGGTCAAGGACACCTTC
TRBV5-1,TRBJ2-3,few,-,CASSFQGRSDTQYF,TGCGCCAGCAGCTTTCAGGGGCGGTCAGATACGCAGTATTTT
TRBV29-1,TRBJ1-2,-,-,CSVDAGAADGYTF,TGCAGCGTTGATGCGGGGGCCGCTGATGGCTACACCTTC
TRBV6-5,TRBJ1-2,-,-,CASTQDGSQRYGYTF,TGTGCCAGCACCCAGGATGGCAGCCAACGTTATGGCTACACCTTC
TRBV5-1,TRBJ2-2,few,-,CASSLDGGNGELFF,TGCGCCAGCAGCTTGGACGGGGGAAACGGGGAGCTGTTTTTT
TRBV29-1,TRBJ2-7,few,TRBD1,CSAWTGGLEQYF,TGCAGCGCGTGGACAGGGGGCCTCGAGCAGTACTTC
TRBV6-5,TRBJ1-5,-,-,CASSYSPAQPQHF,TGTGCCAGCAGTTACTCACCGGCACAGCCCCAGCATTTT
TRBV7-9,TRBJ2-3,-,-,CASSPGGGSTDTQYF,TGTGCCAGCAGCCCTGGAGGGGGGAGCACAGATACGCAGTATTTT
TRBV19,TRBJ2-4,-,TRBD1,CASAPGQGTIQYF,TGTGCCAGTGCACCCGGACAGGGTACCATTCAGTACTTC
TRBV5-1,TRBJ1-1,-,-,CASSPLTVSTEAFF,TGCGCCAGCAGCCCCTTGACAGTAAGCACTGAAGCTTTCTTT
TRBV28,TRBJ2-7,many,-,CASSFLGYEQYF,TGTGCCAGCAGTTTCCTGGGCTACGAGCAGTACTTC
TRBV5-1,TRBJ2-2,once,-,CASSFNGELNTGELFF,TGCGCCAGCAGCTTTAACGGGGAACTGAACACCGGGGAGCTGTTTTTT
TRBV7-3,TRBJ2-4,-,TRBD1,CASSTQPGQGIQYF,TGTGCCAGCAGCACCCAGCCGGGACAGGGGATTCAGTACTTC
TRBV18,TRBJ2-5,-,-,CASSRSYQETQYF,TGTGCCAGCTCACGATCATACCAAGAGACCCAGTACTTC
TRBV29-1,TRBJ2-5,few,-,CSVEDRRRGETQYF,TGCAGCGTTGAAGATCGGCGCAGGGGAGAGACCCAGTACTTC
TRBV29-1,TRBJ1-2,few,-,CSVEGGRTLDGYTF,TGCAGCGTTGAGGGCGGCCGAACGCTCGATGGCTACACCTTC